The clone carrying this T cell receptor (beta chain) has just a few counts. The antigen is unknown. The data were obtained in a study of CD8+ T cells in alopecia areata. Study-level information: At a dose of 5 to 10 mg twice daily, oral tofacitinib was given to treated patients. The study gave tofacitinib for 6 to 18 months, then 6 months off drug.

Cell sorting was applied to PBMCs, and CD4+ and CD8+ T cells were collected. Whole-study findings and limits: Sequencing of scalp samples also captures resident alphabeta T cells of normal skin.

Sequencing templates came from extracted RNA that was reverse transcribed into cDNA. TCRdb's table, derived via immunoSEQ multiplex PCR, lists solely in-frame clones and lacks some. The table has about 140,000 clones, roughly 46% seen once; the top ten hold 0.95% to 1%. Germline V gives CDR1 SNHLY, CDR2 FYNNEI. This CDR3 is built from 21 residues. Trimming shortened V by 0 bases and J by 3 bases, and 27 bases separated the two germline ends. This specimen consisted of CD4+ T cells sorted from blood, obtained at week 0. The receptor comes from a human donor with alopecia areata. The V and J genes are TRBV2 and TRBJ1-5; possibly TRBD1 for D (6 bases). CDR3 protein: CASSEALPWFGTDSLNQPQHF. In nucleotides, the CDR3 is TGTGCCAGCAGTGAAGCGCTTCCCTGGTTCGGCACGGACAGTCTCAATCAGCCCCAGCATTTT.